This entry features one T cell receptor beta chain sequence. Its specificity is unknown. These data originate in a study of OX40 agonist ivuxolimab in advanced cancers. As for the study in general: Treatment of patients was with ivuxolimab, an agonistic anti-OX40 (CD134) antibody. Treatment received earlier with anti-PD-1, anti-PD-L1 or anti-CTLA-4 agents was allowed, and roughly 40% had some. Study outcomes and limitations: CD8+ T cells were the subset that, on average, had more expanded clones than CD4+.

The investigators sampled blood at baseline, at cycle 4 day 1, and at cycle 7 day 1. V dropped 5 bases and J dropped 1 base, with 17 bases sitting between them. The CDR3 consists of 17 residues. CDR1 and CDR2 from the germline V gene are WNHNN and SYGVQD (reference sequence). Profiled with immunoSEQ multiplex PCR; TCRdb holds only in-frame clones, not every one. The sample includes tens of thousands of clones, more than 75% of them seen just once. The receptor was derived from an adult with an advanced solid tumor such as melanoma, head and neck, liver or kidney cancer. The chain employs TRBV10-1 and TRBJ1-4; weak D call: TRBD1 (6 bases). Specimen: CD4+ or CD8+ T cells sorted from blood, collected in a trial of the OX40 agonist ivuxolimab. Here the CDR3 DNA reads TGCGCCAGCAGTCGACAGGACCTAAATCTAACTAATGAAAAACTGTTTTTT. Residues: CASSRQDLNLTNEKLFF.